The clone carrying this TCR beta chain was detected many times. Its antigen is unidentified. The entry originates in a study of T cells in Graves' hyperthyroidism and ophthalmopathy. Whole-study results and caveats: Blood also held most thyroid clonotypes expanded beyond 0.001.

V lost 0 bases and J 1 base, leaving 12 bases between the germline ends. The CDR3 spans 15 residues. Germline V lookup: CDR1 GTSNPN, CDR2 SVGIG (reference sequence). Among the patients, aged 18 to 65, hyperthyroidism was newly diagnosed and had lasted under 2 months. It was RNA transcripts that yielded the amplified TCR beta CDR3 regions. A first-round RT-PCR of the TCR CDR3 used the HTBI primer set. TCRdb independently ran MiXCR on the multiplex PCR reads; one entry per CDR3 protein. Of about 770,000 distinct CDR3 sequences listed, around 20% are singletons. V usage is TRBV30 and J usage is TRBJ2-5; the D gene could be TRBD1 or TRBD2 (5 bases each). Sequencing used blood. This TCR came from a woman aged 45-65 years with Graves' hyperthyroidism that later progressed to Graves' ophthalmopathy. The CDR3 sequence is CAWSVVGDRQETQYF. DNA for the CDR3: TGTGCCTGGAGTGTAGTTGGGGACCGCCAAGAGACCCAGTACTTC.